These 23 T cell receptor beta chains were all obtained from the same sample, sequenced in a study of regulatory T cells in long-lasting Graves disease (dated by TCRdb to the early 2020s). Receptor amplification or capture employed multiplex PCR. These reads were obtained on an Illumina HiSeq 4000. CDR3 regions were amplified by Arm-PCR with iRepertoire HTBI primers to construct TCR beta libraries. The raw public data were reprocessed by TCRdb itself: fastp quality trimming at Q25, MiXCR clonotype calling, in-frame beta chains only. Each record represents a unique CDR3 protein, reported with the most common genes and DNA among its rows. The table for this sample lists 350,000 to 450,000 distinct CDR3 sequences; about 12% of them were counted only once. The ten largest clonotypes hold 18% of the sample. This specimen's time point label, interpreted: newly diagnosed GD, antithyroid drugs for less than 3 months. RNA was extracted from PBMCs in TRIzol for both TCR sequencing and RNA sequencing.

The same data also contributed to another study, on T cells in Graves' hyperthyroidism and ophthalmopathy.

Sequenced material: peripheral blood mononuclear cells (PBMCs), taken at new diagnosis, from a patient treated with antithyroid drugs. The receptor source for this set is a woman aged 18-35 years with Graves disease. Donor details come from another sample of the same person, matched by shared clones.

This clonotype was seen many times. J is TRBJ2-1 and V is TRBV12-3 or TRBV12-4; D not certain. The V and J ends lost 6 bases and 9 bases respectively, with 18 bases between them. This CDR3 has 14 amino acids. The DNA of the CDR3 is TGTGCCAGCAGACCCGAAGGACCCCCGCGTGAGCAGTTCTTC. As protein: CASRPEGPPREQFF.

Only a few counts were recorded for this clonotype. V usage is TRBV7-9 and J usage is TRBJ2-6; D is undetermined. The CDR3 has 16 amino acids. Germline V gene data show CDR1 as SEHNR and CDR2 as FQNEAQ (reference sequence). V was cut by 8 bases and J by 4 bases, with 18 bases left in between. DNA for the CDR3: TGTGCCAGCGAACCCCGTCAGGTTTCCGGGGCCAACGTCCTGACTTTC. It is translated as CASEPRQVSGANVLTF.

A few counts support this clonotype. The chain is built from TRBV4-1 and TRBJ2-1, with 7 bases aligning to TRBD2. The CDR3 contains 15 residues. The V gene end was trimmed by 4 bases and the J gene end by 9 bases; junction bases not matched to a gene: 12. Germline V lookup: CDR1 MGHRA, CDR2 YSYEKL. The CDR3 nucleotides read TGCGCCAGCAGCCTCGGGGGGAACGGGCCCGTTGAGCAGTTCTTC. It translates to CASSLGGNGPVEQFF.

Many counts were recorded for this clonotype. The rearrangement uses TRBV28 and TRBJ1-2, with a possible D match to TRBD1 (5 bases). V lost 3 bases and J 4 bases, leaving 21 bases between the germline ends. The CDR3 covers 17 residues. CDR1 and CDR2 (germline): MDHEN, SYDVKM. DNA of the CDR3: TGTGCCAGCAGTTTCTGGCAGGGCCGCCTCAAGGCCTATGGCTACACCTTC. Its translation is CASSFWQGRLKAYGYTF.

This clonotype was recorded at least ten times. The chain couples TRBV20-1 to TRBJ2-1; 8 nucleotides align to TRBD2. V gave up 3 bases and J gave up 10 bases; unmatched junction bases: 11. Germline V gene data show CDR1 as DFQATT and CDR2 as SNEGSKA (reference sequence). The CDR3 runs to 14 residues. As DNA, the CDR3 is TGCAGTGCTAGGACTAGCGCCGAGTTTCAAGAGCAGTTCTTC. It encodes CSARTSAEFQEQFF.

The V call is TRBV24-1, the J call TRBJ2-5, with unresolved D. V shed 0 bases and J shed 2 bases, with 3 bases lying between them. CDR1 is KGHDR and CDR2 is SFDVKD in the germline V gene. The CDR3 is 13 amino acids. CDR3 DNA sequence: TGTGCCACCAGTGATTTGTCTCAAGAGACCCAGTACTTC. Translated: CATSDLSQETQYF.

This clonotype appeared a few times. The CDR3 here is CASSHATDTQYF. The CDR3 region has the DNA TGTGCCAGCAGCCACGCGACAGATACGCAGTATTTT. The chain carries TRBV14 and TRBJ2-3, with no clear D. CDR1 is SGHDN and CDR2 is FVKESK in the germline V gene. CDR3 length: 12 amino acids. The V gene lost 3 bases and the J gene lost 3 bases, with 4 bases spanning the gap.

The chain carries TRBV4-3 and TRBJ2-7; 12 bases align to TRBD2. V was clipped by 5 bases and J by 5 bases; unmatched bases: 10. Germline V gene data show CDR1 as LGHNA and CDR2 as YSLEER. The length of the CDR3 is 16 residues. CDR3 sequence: CASSSSGTSGLNEQYF. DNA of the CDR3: TGCGCCAGCAGCTCTTCCGGGACTAGCGGGCTCAACGAGCAGTACTTC.

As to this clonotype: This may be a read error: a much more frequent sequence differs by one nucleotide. CDR3 protein: CARSLVAMGKETQYF. For the CDR3, the DNA is TGCGCCAGGAGCCTTGTGGCGATGGGGAAAGAGACCCAGTACTTC. V is TRBV4-3 and J is TRBJ2-5; D is unresolved. This CDR3 region has 15 residues. Germline CDR1 is LGHNA and CDR2 is YSLEER.

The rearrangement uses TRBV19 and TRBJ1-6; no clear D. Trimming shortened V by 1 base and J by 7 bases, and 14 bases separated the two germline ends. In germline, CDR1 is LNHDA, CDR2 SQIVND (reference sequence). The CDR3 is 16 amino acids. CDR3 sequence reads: CASSIAARVENSPLHF. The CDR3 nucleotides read TGTGCCAGTAGTATAGCCGCCCGCGTGGAGAATTCACCCCTCCACTTT.

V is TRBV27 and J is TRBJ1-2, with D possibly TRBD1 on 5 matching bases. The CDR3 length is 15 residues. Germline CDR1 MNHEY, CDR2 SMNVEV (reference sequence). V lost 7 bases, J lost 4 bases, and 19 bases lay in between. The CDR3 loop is CASTPRQGRSYGYTF. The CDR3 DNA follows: TGTGCCAGCACCCCGAGGCAGGGAAGGTCCTATGGCTACACCTTC.

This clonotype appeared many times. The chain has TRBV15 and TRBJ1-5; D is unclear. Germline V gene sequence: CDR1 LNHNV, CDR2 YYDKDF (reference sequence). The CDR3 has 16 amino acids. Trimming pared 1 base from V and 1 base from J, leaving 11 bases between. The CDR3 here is CATSRGWGESNQPQHF. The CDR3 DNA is TGTGCCACCAGCAGAGGTTGGGGTGAGAGCAATCAGCCCCAGCATTTT.

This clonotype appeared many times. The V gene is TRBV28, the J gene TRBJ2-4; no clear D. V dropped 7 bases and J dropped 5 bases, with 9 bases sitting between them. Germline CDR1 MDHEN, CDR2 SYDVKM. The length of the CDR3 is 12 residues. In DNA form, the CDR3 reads TGTGCCAGCAATCTGGGCGAAAACATTCAGTACTTC. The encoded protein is CASNLGENIQYF.

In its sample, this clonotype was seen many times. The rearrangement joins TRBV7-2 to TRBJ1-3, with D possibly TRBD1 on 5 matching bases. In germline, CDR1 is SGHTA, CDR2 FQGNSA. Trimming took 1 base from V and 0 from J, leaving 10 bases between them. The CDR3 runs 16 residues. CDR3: CASSLGGGSSGNTIYF. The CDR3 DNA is TGTGCCAGCAGCTTAGGGGGGGGGTCCTCTGGAAACACCATATATTTT.

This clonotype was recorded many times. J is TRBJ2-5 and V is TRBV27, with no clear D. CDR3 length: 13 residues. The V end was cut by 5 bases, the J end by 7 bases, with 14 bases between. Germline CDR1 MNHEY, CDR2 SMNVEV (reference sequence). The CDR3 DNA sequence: TGTGCCAGCAGTCTCTTTATAACCGCGACCCAGTACTTC. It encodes CASSLFITATQYF.

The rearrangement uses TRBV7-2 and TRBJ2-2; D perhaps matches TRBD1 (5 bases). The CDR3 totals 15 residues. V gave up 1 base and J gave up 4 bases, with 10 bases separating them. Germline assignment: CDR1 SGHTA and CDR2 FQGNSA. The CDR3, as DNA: TGTGCCAGCAGCTTAGTTAGGGGCCGCACCGGGGAGCTGTTTTTT. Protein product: CASSLVRGRTGELFF.

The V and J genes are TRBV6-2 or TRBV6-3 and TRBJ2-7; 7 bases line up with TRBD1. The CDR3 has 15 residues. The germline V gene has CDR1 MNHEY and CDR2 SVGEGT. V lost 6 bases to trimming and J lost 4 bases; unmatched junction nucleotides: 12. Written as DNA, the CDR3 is TGTGCCAGCAGCCGCTCCGGGACAGAGAAATACGAGCAGTACTTC. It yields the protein CASSRSGTEKYEQYF.

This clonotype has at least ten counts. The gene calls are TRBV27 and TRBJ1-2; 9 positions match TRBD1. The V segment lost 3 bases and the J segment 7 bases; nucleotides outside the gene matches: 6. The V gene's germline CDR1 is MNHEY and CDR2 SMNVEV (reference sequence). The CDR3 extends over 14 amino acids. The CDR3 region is CASSLDRGISGYTF. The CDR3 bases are TGTGCCAGCAGTTTGGACAGGGGTATCAGTGGCTACACCTTC.

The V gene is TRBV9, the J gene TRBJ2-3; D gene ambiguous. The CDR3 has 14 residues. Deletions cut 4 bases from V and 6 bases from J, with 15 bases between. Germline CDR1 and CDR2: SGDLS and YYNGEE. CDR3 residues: CASSPRPLTDTQYF. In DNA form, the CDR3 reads TGTGCCAGCAGCCCCCGGCCCCTCACGGATACGCAGTATTTT.

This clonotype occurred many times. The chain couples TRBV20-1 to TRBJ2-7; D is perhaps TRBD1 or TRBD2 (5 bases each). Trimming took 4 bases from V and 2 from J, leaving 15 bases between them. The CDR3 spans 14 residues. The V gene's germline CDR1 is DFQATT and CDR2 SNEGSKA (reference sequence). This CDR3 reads CSAKRDGAAYEQYF. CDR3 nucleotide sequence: TGCAGTGCTAAAAGGGACGGAGCCGCCTACGAGCAGTACTTC.

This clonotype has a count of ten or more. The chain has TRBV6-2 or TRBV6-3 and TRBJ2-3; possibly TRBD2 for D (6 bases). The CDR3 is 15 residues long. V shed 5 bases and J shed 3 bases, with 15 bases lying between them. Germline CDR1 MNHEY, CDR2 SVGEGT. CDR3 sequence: CASSTGSRRTDTQYF. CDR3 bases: TGTGCCAGCAGTACCGGGAGCAGGAGGACAGATACGCAGTATTTT.

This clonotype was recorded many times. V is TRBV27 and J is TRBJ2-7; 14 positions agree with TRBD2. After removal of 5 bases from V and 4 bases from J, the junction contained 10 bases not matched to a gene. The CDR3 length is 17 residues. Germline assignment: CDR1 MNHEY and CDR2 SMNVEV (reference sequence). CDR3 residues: CASSPGLAGVGRYEQYF. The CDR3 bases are TGTGCCAGCAGTCCGGGACTAGCGGGAGTAGGCCGGTACGAGCAGTACTTC.

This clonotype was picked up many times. The CDR3 DNA follows: TGTGCCAGCGCTCCTACCGGGGAGCTGTTTTTT. Protein product: CASAPTGELFF. This sequence joins TRBV6-8 and TRBJ2-2; D remains unclear. The CDR3 is made up of 11 amino acids. V was clipped by 8 bases and J by 5 bases, with 6 bases between them. Looked up from germline, CDR1 is MNHGY and CDR2 is SAAAGT.